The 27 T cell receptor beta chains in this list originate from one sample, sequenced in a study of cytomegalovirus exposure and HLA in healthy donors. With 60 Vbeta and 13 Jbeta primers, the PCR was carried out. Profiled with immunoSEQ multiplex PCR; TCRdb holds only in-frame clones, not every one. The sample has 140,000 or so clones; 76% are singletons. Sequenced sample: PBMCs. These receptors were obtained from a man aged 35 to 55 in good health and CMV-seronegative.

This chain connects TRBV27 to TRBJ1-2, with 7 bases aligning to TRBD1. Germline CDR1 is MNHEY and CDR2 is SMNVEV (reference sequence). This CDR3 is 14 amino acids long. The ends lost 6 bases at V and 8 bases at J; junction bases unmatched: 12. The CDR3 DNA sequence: TGTGCCAGCAGCCAGAGAACAGGGGCCGGGGGCTACACCTTC. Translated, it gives CASSQRTGAGGYTF.

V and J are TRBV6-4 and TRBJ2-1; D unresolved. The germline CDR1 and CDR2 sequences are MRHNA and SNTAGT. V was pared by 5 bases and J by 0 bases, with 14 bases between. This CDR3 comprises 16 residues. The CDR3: CASSTDLLASYNEQFF. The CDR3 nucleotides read TGTGCCAGCAGTACTGATCTACTCGCCTCCTACAATGAGCAGTTCTTC.

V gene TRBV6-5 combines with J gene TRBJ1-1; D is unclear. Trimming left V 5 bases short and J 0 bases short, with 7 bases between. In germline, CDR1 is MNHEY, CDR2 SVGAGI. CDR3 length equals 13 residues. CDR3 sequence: CASSRYMNTEAFF. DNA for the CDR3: TGTGCCAGCAGTAGATACATGAACACTGAAGCTTTCTTT.

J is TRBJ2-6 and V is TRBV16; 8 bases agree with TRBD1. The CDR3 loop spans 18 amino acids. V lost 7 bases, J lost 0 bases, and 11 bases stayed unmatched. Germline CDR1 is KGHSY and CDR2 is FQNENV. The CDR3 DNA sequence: TGTGCCAGCACCCGAGTGGGACAGGACTACTCTGGGGCCAACGTCCTGACTTTC. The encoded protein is CASTRVGQDYSGANVLTF.

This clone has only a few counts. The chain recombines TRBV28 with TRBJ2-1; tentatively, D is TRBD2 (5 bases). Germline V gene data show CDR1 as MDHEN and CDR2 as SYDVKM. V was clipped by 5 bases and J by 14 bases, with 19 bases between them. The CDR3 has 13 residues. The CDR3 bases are TGTGCCAGCAGTGTTGAGGGAGCCGAAGTAAAGTTCTTC. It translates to CASSVEGAEVKFF.

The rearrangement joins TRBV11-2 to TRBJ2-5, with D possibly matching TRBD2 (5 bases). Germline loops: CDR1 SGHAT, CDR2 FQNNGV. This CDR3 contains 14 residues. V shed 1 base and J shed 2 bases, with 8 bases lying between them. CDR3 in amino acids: CASSLGREQETQYF. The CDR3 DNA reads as TGTGCCAGCAGCTTAGGACGGGAACAAGAGACCCAGTACTTC.

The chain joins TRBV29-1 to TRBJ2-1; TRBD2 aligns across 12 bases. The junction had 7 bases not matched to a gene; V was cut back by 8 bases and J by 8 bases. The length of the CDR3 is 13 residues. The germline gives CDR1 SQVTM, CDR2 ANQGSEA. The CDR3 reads CSTTSGSLYEQFF. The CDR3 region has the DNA TGCAGCACGACTAGCGGGAGTTTGTATGAGCAGTTCTTC.

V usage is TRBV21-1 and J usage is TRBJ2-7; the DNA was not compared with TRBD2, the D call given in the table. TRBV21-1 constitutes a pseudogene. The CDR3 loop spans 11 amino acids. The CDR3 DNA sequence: TGTGCCAGCAGCAAAGACAGGGAGGGTTACTTC. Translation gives CASSKDREGYF.

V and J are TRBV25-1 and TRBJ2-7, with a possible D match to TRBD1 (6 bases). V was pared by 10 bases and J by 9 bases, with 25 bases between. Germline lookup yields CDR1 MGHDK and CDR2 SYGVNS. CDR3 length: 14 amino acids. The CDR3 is CATPGYRERPGQYF. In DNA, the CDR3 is TGTGCCACTCCGGGTTACAGGGAAAGGCCAGGGCAGTACTTC.

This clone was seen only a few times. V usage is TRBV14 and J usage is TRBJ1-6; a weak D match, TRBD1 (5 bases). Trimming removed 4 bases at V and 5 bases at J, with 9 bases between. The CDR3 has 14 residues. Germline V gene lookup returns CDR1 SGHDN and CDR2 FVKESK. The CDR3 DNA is TGTGCCAGCAGCCCGACAGTAGATAATTCACCCCTCCACTTT. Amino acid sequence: CASSPTVDNSPLHF.

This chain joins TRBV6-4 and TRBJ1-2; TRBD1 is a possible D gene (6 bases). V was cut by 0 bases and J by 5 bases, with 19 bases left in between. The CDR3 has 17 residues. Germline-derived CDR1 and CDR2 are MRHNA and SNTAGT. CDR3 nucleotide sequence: TGTGCCAGCAGTGACTCGAAGCGACAGGCCGCACCTTATGGCTACACCTTC. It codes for CASSDSKRQAAPYGYTF.

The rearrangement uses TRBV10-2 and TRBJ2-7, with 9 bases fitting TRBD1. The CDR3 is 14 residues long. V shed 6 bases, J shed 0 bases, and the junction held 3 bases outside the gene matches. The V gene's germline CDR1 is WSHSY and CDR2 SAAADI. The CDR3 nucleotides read TGCGCCAGCAGGGGGACAGGGAGCTCCTACGAGCAGTACTTC. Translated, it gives CASRGTGSSYEQYF.

This CDR3 is CASSLDSGNEQYF. CDR3 sequence (DNA): TGTGCCAGCAGCTTGGACAGTGGCAACGAGCAGTACTTC. The V and J genes are TRBV5-8 and TRBJ2-5; D unresolved. The last part of the DNA fits TRBJ2-7 better; the J call may be wrong. Germline values: CDR1 SGHTS, CDR2 YDEGEE. The length of the CDR3 is 13 residues.

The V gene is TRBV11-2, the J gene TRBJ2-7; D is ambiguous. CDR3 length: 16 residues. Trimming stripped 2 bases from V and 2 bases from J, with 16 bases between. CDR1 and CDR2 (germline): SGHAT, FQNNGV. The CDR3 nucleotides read TGTGCCAGCAGCTTACCATGGCGGATACGGACCTACGAGCAGTACTTC. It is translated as CASSLPWRIRTYEQYF. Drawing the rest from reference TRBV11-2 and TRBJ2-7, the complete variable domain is EAGVAQSPRYKIIEKRQSVAFWCNPISGHATLYWYQQILGQGPKLLIQFQNNGVVDDSQLPKDRFSAERLKGVDSTLKIQPAKLEDSAVYLCASSLPWRIRTYEQYFGPGTRLTVT.

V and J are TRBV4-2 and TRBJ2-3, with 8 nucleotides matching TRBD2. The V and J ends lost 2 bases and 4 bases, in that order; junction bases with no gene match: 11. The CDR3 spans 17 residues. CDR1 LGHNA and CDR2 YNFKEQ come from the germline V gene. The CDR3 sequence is CASSQPGTSGRADTQYF. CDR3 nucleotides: TGTGCCAGCAGCCAACCGGGGACTAGTGGGAGGGCAGATACGCAGTATTTT.

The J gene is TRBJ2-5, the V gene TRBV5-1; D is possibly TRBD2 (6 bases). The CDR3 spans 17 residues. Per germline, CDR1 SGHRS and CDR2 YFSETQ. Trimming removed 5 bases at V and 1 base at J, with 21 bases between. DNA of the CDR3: TGCGCCAGCAGTCCTCCATTGGGTGCGGGAAGCCAAGAGACCCAGTACTTC. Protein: CASSPPLGAGSQETQYF. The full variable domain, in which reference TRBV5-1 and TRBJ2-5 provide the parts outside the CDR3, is KAGVTQTPRYLIKTRGQQVTLSCSPISGHRSVSWYQQTPGQGLQFLFEYFSETQRNKGNFPGRFSGRQFSNSRSEMNVSTLELGDSALYLCASSPPLGAGSQETQYFGPGTRLLVL.

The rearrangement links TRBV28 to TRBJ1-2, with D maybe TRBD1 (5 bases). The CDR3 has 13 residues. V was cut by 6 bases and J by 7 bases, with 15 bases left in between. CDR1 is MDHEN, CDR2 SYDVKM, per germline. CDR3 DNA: TGTGCCAGCAGCCCAGCCAGGGCCTCTGGCTACACCTTC. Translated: CASSPARASGYTF.

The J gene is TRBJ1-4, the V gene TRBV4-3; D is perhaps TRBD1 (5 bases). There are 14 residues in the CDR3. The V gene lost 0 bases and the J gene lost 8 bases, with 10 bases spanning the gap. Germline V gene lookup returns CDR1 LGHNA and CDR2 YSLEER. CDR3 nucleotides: TGCGCCAGCAGCCAAGACAGGGCGGGGGAAAAACTGTTTTTT. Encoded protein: CASSQDRAGEKLFF.

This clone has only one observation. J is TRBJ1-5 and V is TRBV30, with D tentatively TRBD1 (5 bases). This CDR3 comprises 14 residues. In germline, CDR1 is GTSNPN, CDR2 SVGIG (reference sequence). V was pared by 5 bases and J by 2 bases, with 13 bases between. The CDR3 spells CAWAIGGGNQPQHF. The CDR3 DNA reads TGTGCCTGGGCGATTGGGGGGGGCAATCAGCCCCAGCATTTT.

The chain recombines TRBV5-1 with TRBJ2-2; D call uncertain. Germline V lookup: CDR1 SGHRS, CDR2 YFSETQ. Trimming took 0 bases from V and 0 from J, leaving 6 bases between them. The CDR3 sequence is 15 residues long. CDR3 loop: CASSLDFANTGELFF. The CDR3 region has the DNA TGCGCCAGCAGCTTGGACTTTGCGAACACCGGGGAGCTGTTTTTT.

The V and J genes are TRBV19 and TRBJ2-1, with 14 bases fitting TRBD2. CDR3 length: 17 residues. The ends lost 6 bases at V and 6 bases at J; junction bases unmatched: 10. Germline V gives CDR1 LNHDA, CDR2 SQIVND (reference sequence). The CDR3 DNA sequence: TGTGCCAGTAGCTGGACTAGCGGGGGGACACCGATCAATGAGCAGTTCTTC. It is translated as CASSWTSGGTPINEQFF.

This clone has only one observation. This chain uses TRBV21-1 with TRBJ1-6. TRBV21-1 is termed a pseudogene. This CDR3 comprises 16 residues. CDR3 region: CASSNPLPAGNSPPHF. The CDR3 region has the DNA TGTGCCAGCAGCAACCCCTTGCCAGCGGGGAATTCACCCCCCCACTTT.

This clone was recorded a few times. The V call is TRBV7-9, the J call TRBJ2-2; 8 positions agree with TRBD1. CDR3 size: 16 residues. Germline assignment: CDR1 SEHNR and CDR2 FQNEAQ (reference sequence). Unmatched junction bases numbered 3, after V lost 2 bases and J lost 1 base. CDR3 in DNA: TGTGCCAGCAGCTTACATGGGACAGGGAACACCGGGGAGCTGTTTTTT. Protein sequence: CASSLHGTGNTGELFF.

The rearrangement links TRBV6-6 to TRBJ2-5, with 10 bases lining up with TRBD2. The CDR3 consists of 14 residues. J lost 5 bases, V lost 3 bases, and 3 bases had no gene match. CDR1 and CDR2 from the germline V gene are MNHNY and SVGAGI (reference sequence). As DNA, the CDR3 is TGTGCCAGCAGTTATGGGACTAGCGACGAGACCCAGTACTTC. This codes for CASSYGTSDETQYF.

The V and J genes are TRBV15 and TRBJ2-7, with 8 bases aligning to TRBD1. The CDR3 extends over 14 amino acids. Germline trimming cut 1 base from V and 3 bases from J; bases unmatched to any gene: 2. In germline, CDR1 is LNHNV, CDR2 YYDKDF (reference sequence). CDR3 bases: TGTGCCACCAGCAGAGGGACAGGGAACTACGAGCAGTACTTC. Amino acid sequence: CATSRGTGNYEQYF. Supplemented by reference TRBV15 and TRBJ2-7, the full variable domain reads DAMVIQNPRYQVTQFGKPVTLSCSQTLNHNVMYWYQQKSSQAPKLLFHYYDKDFNNEADTPDNFQSRRPNTSFCFLDIRSPGLGDTAMYLCATSRGTGNYEQYFGPGTRLTVT.

This chain's CDR3 is CASSAGSTDTQYF. The DNA of the CDR3 is TGTGCCAGCAGCGCAGGTAGCACAGATACGCAGTATTTT. This chain links TRBV9 with TRBJ2-3; no definite D call. The CDR3 has 13 residues. The V end lost 3 bases, the J end lost 0 bases, and 5 bases lay between the germline ends. Germline CDR1 and CDR2: SGDLS and YYNGEE.

CDR3 protein: CAWSLPPHTQYF. CDR3 DNA: TGTGCCTGGAGTCTCCCTCCTCATACGCAGTATTTT. V and J are TRBV30 and TRBJ2-3; D uncertain. The CDR3 length is 12 residues. The germline V gene encodes CDR1 GTSNPN and CDR2 SVGIG (reference sequence). The V end was cut by 2 bases, the J end by 7 bases, with 10 bases between.